The 9 T cell receptor beta chains in this list originate from one sample, sequenced in a study of patients and donors after allogeneic stem cell transplantation. Using its own MiXCR run on the RT-PCR reads, TCRdb lists one record per CDR3 protein. The sample has hundreds of thousands of distinct CDR3 sequences, 16% seen once. The sequencing sample was made of blood, either unsorted or a sorted T cell fraction (not recorded which). These receptors were obtained from a human donor who was either an allogeneic HSCT recipient or a stem cell or donor lymphocyte infusion donor (not recorded which). It is not recorded whose cells these are; they may come from a transplant donor.

This clonotype was seen only a few times. The chain is built from TRBV29-1 and TRBJ1-1, with a possible D match to TRBD1 (6 bases). CDR3 length: 13 amino acids. Germline V CDR1 and CDR2: SQVTM, ANQGSEA. Trimming cost V 3 bases and J 0 bases, with 8 bases left between them. DNA of the CDR3: TGCAGCGTTGAGTCAGGGGTGAACACTGAAGCTTTCTTT. It yields the protein CSVESGVNTEAFF.

The rearrangement uses TRBV20-1 and TRBJ2-3; a weak D match, TRBD1 (5 bases). Trimming shortened V by 6 bases and J by 0 bases, and 10 bases separated the two germline ends. The CDR3 has 13 amino acids. Germline CDR1 DFQATT, CDR2 SNEGSKA (reference sequence). The CDR3 DNA reads TGCAGTGCCCGACAGCTTAGCACAGATACGCAGTATTTT. Translating gives CSARQLSTDTQYF.

This clonotype was detected a few times. The chain combines TRBV7-9 with TRBJ1-1; D might be TRBD1 (5 bases). Germline loops: CDR1 SEHNR, CDR2 FQNEAQ (reference sequence). The CDR3 covers 16 residues. V lost 4 bases to trimming and J lost 3 bases, with 18 bases between them. This CDR3 reads CASSSSLGRVDTEAFF. As DNA, the CDR3 is TGTGCCAGCAGCTCCAGCTTGGGCAGGGTCGACACTGAAGCTTTCTTT.

This chain joins TRBV7-6 and TRBJ1-1; 9 bases fit TRBD1. V shed 5 bases and J 4 bases; nucleotides not matched to a gene: 5. The CDR3 covers 14 residues. Germline CDR1 and CDR2: SGHVS and FNYEAQ. CDR3 residues: CASSPDRGGTEAFF. The CDR3, as DNA: TGTGCCAGCAGCCCGGACAGGGGAGGCACTGAAGCTTTCTTT.

This clonotype was seen more than once but under ten times. The gene calls are TRBV7-3 and TRBJ2-5; the match to TRBD2 covers 12 bases. Germline V lookup: CDR1 SGHTA, CDR2 FQGTGA. V gave up 2 bases and J gave up 1 base; unmatched junction bases: 8. The CDR3 runs 18 residues. The chain's CDR3 is CASSLGLAGGGIQETQYF. The DNA for the CDR3 is TGTGCCAGCAGCTTAGGGCTAGCGGGAGGGGGGATCCAAGAGACCCAGTACTTC.

There are a few counts of this clonotype. The V call is TRBV5-1, the J call TRBJ2-7; D gene unclear. V was clipped by 1 base and J by 4 bases, with 9 bases between them. There are 13 residues in the CDR3. Germline lookup yields CDR1 SGHRS and CDR2 YFSETQ. The CDR3 spells CASSLRFGYEQYF. The CDR3 DNA reads as TGCGCCAGCAGCTTGCGGTTCGGTTACGAGCAGTACTTC.

This clonotype has only a few counts. The V call is TRBV6-1, the J call TRBJ2-7, with D perhaps TRBD2 (5 bases). The CDR3 sequence is 14 residues long. CDR1 is MNHNS, CDR2 SASEGT, per germline. Trimming stripped 6 bases from V and 6 bases from J, with 18 bases between. The CDR3 region has the DNA TGTGCCAGCAGCGCAACAGCTCCCGGAGGCGAGCAGTACTTC. This sequence encodes CASSATAPGGEQYF.

V gene TRBV7-9 combines with J gene TRBJ1-4; TRBD1 is a possible D gene (5 bases). Per germline, CDR1 SEHNR and CDR2 FQNEAQ (reference sequence). V was clipped by 0 bases and J by 3 bases, with 11 bases between them. This CDR3 has 16 residues. This chain's CDR3 is CASSLASKGANEKLFF. CDR3 nucleotides: TGTGCCAGCAGCTTAGCCTCAAAAGGGGCTAATGAAAAACTGTTTTTT.

This clonotype was seen a handful of times. This sequence joins TRBV5-6 and TRBJ1-2; D is undetermined. V gave up 1 base and J gave up 7 bases, with 14 bases separating them. CDR3 length equals 14 residues. Germline CDR1 is SGHDT and CDR2 is YYEEEE. In DNA form, the CDR3 reads TGTGCCAGCAGCTTGATTCAACACCCTGGTGGCTACACCTTC. Its translation: CASSLIQHPGGYTF.